Below, 30 T cell receptor beta chains from the same sample are listed, as sequenced in a study of shared clonotypes between healthy human individuals. Method: immunoSEQ multiplex PCR; TCRdb's copy keeps in-frame clones and lacks some. The data contain 1,400,000 or so clones, less than 99% of them singletons. Sequenced input: naive CD4+ T cells sorted from blood. Subset in this sample: CD45RA+ positively selected. The receptors were sampled from a man younger than 45 in good health.

A remark on this clone: The same CDR3 can be traced to other DNA sequences in this sample. The genes are TRBV9 and TRBJ2-3; D gene unclear. The CDR3 extends over 15 amino acids. With 0 bases removed from V and 0 bases from J, the gap between germline ends came to 8 bases. Germline CDR1 SGDLS, CDR2 YYNGEE. CDR3 coding DNA: TGTGCCAGCAGCGTAGACGGACCCAGCACAGATACGCAGTATTTT. It specifies CASSVDGPSTDTQYF.

This clone was observed once. The CDR3 DNA is TGTGCCAGCAGTGAAAGACTAGGCACAGATACGCAGTATTTT. It translates to CASSERLGTDTQYF. V is TRBV25-1 and J is TRBJ2-3; a weak D match, TRBD2 (6 bases). The V gene lost 2 bases and the J gene lost 1 base, with 7 bases spanning the gap. Germline CDR1 reads MGHDK; CDR2 reads SYGVNS. The length of the CDR3 is 14 residues.

The J gene is TRBJ2-1, the V gene TRBV9, with TRBD1 matching 10 bases. The CDR3 totals 15 residues. The junction had 8 bases not matched to a gene; V was cut back by 0 bases and J by 11 bases. Germline CDR1 reads SGDLS; CDR2 reads YYNGEE. The CDR3 spells CASSVGGDRGPQQFF. CDR3 in DNA: TGTGCCAGCAGCGTAGGGGGGGACAGGGGCCCCCAGCAGTTCTTC.

The V call is TRBV28, the J call TRBJ2-2; no clear D gene. Trimming removed 10 bases at V and 8 bases at J, with 17 bases between. The CDR3 consists of 13 residues. Germline V gene data show CDR1 as MDHEN and CDR2 as SYDVKM. The CDR3 DNA reads as TGTGCCACCAACCTAGGGATTGATGGGGAGCTGTTTTTT. This encodes CATNLGIDGELFF.

The chain carries TRBV27 and TRBJ2-7; D is undetermined. Germline lookup yields CDR1 MNHEY and CDR2 SMNVEV (reference sequence). V was shortened by 4 bases and J by 7 bases, with 8 bases between the two germline ends. There are 11 residues in the CDR3. The DNA for the CDR3 is TGTGCCAGCAGTTCTCCGGTGGAGCAGTACTTC. Translation: CASSSPVEQYF.

The chain is built from TRBV7-8 and TRBJ1-4; D possibly corresponds to TRBD1 (5 bases). V shed 2 bases and J shed 12 bases, with 13 bases lying between them. This CDR3 contains 13 residues. Germline V gene data show CDR1 as SGHVS and CDR2 as FQNEAQ. CDR3 amino acids: CASSLTWGSQLFF. The CDR3 DNA follows: TGTGCCAGCAGCTTAACGTGGGGGTCTCAACTGTTTTTT.

V is TRBV28 and J is TRBJ2-7, with D unclear. This CDR3 contains 11 residues. V shed 6 bases and J shed 3 bases, with 6 bases lying between them. Germline V gives CDR1 MDHEN, CDR2 SYDVKM. In nucleotides, the CDR3 is TGTGCCAGCAGAAGGGTCTACGAGCAGTACTTC. It translates to CASRRVYEQYF.

V is TRBV29-1 and J is TRBJ2-7; tentatively, D is TRBD1 (6 bases). Per the germline V gene, CDR1 is SQVTM and CDR2 is ANQGSEA. Trimming took off 4 bases at V and 2 bases at J, with 12 bases between the two ends. This CDR3 comprises 13 residues. CDR3 sequence: CSVVMGATYEQYF. The CDR3 DNA reads as TGCAGCGTTGTTATGGGGGCGACCTACGAGCAGTACTTC.

The chain has TRBV18 and TRBJ1-1, with D unresolved. V was cut by 4 bases and J by 1 base, with 10 bases left in between. CDR3 length: 14 residues. The V gene's germline CDR1 is KGHSH and CDR2 LQKENI. CDR3 nucleotide sequence: TGTGCCAGCTCACAATTGGACGGGAACACTGAAGCTTTCTTT. This translates into CASSQLDGNTEAFF.

This chain uses TRBV18 with TRBJ1-3; a possible D gene is TRBD1 (6 bases). Trimming pared 3 bases from V and 1 base from J, leaving 16 bases between. Germline assignment: CDR1 KGHSH and CDR2 LQKENI. The CDR3 sequence is 17 residues long. The chain's CDR3 is CASSPVPRTASGNTIYF. In DNA, the CDR3 is TGTGCCAGCTCACCGGTGCCGAGGACAGCATCTGGAAACACCATATATTTT.

The chain joins TRBV7-2 to TRBJ2-1; 9 bases fit TRBD1. The ends lost 5 bases at V and 7 bases at J; junction bases unmatched: 9. In germline, CDR1 is SGHTA, CDR2 FQGNSA. This CDR3 has 15 residues. CDR3 sequence: CASSREGTGRNEQFF. The CDR3 region has the DNA TGTGCCAGCAGCCGAGAAGGGACAGGGAGAAATGAGCAGTTCTTC.

The V gene is TRBV29-1, the J gene TRBJ2-7, with TRBD1 identical over 9 bases. V shed 7 bases, J shed 4 bases, and the junction held 5 bases outside the gene matches. Germline V gene sequence: CDR1 SQVTM, CDR2 ANQGSEA. The CDR3 totals 12 residues. In DNA form, the CDR3 reads TGCAGCGGGGGACAGGGATCTTACGAGCAGTACTTC. It encodes CSGGQGSYEQYF.

The chain has TRBV11-2 and TRBJ2-7; possible D gene TRBD1, 5 bases. Looked up from germline, CDR1 is SGHAT and CDR2 is FQNNGV. V dropped 0 bases and J dropped 3 bases, with 15 bases sitting between them. The CDR3 extends over 16 amino acids. CDR3 loop: CASSLDRSTDHYEQYF. The CDR3 bases are TGTGCCAGCAGCTTAGACCGGTCGACAGATCACTACGAGCAGTACTTC.

V gene TRBV14 combines with J gene TRBJ1-4, with 7 bases lining up with TRBD1. In germline, CDR1 is SGHDN, CDR2 FVKESK. The CDR3 contains 16 residues. V lost 4 bases, J lost 0 bases, and 5 bases stayed unmatched. The CDR3 loop reads CASSLRTGSTNEKLFF. CDR3 in DNA: TGTGCCAGCAGCCTCCGGACAGGATCAACTAATGAAAAACTGTTTTTT.

The genes are TRBV10-3 and TRBJ2-3, with a possible D match to TRBD1 (6 bases). The CDR3 consists of 16 residues. Germline CDR1 and CDR2: ENHRY and SYGVKD. Between the trimmed V and J ends, which lost 2 bases and 8 bases, there was a span of 20 bases. CDR3 loop: CAISEPAGQGYGTQYF. The CDR3 nucleotides read TGTGCCATCAGTGAGCCTGCTGGGCAGGGGTACGGTACGCAGTATTTT.

J is TRBJ2-1 and V is TRBV28; perhaps TRBD2 as D (6 bases). The CDR3 covers 14 residues. V gave up 5 bases and J gave up 6 bases, with 14 bases separating them. CDR1 MDHEN and CDR2 SYDVKM come from the germline V gene. This chain's CDR3 is CASSPTREINEQFF. The CDR3 DNA reads as TGTGCCAGCAGTCCTACCCGGGAGATCAATGAGCAGTTCTTC.

The gene calls are TRBV5-1 and TRBJ1-4; TRBD1 matches 11 bases. Per germline, CDR1 SGHRS and CDR2 YFSETQ. J lost 10 bases, V lost 4 bases, and 9 bases had no gene match. This CDR3 region has 15 residues. CDR3 residues: CASSGTGGDGGKLFF. DNA for the CDR3: TGCGCCAGCAGCGGGACAGGGGGTGACGGTGGAAAACTGTTTTTT.

V and J are TRBV6-1 and TRBJ1-1, with 7 positions matching TRBD1. With V trimmed by 10 bases and J by 6 bases, 8 bases remained unmatched. The CDR3 spans 12 residues. Germline CDR1 MNHNS, CDR2 SASEGT. The CDR3 protein is CATRTGGPEAFF. In DNA, the CDR3 is TGTGCCACCAGGACAGGAGGGCCTGAAGCTTTCTTT.

The chain combines TRBV15 with TRBJ2-2; D remains ambiguous. CDR3 length: 15 amino acids. Germline V CDR1 and CDR2: LNHNV, YYDKDF (reference sequence). Deletions cut 0 bases from V and 1 base from J, with 6 bases between. This CDR3 is CATSREAGNTGELFF. The DNA for the CDR3 is TGTGCCACCAGCAGAGAAGCAGGGAACACCGGGGAGCTGTTTTTT.

V gene TRBV5-6 combines with J gene TRBJ2-3; 8 bases map to TRBD2. There are 13 residues in the CDR3. V dropped 2 bases and J dropped 10; count of bases not matched to a gene: 6. Germline CDR1 and CDR2: SGHDT and YYEEEE. The CDR3 region is CASSLGLAPSQYF. CDR3 coding DNA: TGTGCCAGCAGCTTAGGACTAGCCCCATCGCAGTATTTT.

Note on this clone: Within the sample, other DNA sequences also encode this same CDR3. The genes are TRBV7-9 and TRBJ1-4; no definite D call. The CDR3 runs 14 residues. V lost 1 base and J 5 bases, leaving 8 bases between the germline ends. The germline V gene encodes CDR1 SEHNR and CDR2 FQNEAQ (reference sequence). Written as DNA, the CDR3 is TGTGCCAGCAGCTTAGGCAGGAGCAATGAAAAACTGTTTTTT. This encodes CASSLGRSNEKLFF.

The chain carries TRBV6-1 and TRBJ2-5, with D maybe TRBD2 (6 bases). The V end was cut by 2 bases, the J end by 5 bases, with 15 bases between. The CDR3 covers 15 residues. Germline CDR1 and CDR2: MNHNS and SASEGT. The CDR3, as DNA: TGTGCCAGCAGTGAATGGGGGGTTCGTGGGGAGACCCAGTACTTC. This translates into CASSEWGVRGETQYF.

The chain carries TRBV6-1 and TRBJ1-4; D is uncertain. V lost 8 bases, J lost 3 bases, and 13 bases lay in between. This CDR3 has 14 residues. Germline CDR1 MNHNS, CDR2 SASEGT. The CDR3 region has the DNA TGTGCCAGCCCTTCGAATGTACCTAATGAAAAACTGTTTTTT. The encoded protein is CASPSNVPNEKLFF.

V and J are TRBV5-1 and TRBJ2-7; TRBD2 is a possible D gene (7 bases). Germline V gene sequence: CDR1 SGHRS, CDR2 YFSETQ. V was pared by 0 bases and J by 4 bases, with 11 bases between. The CDR3 totals 14 residues. This chain's CDR3 is CASSLEGGQYEQYF. CDR3 nucleotide sequence: TGCGCCAGCAGCTTGGAGGGGGGGCAGTACGAGCAGTACTTC.

The chain links TRBV7-3 to TRBJ2-1, with TRBD2 matching over 10 bases. The CDR3 spans 15 residues. Unmatched junction bases numbered 4, after V lost 1 base and J lost 7 bases. Germline V gene sequence: CDR1 SGHTA, CDR2 FQGTGA. The CDR3 DNA sequence: TGTGCCAGCAGCTTAAGCCTAGCGGGAGAAAATGAGCAGTTCTTC. This gives the protein CASSLSLAGENEQFF. The full variable domain, with the rest looked up from reference TRBV7-3 and TRBJ2-1, is GAGVSQTPSNKVTEKGKYVELRCDPISGHTALYWYRQSLGQGPEFLIYFQGTGAADDSGLPNDRFFAVRPEGSVSTLKIQRTERGDSAVYLCASSLSLAGENEQFFGPGTRLTVL.

V gene TRBV5-1 combines with J gene TRBJ2-2; TRBD1 aligns across 10 bases. V was pared by 2 bases and J by 6 bases, with 4 bases of the junction left unmatched. In germline, CDR1 is SGHRS, CDR2 YFSETQ. The CDR3 spans 15 residues. The DNA for the CDR3 is TGCGCCAGCAGCTTAGCCGGGACAGGGGCCGGGGAGCTGTTTTTT. Its protein is CASSLAGTGAGELFF. Looking up the rest from reference TRBV5-1 and TRBJ2-2 gives the full variable domain: KAGVTQTPRYLIKTRGQQVTLSCSPISGHRSVSWYQQTPGQGLQFLFEYFSETQRNKGNFPGRFSGRQFSNSRSEMNVSTLELGDSALYLCASSLAGTGAGELFFGEGSRLTVL.

As concerns this clone: At one boundary the junction diverges from the germline segment, which might be a read error. V gene TRBV11-2 combines with J gene TRBJ1-1; D gene unclear. CDR1 is SGHAT, CDR2 FQNNGV, per germline. The CDR3 contains 13 residues. The CDR3 here is CASSVERSTEAFF. The CDR3 coding sequence is TGTGCCAGCAGCGTAGAAAGGTCCACTGAAGCTTTCTTT.

This clone was detected once. The rearrangement links TRBV2 to TRBJ1-5; D not certain. Per the germline V gene, CDR1 is SNHLY and CDR2 is FYNNEI. V was cut by 4 bases and J by 4 bases, with 11 bases left in between. The CDR3 has 14 amino acids. In nucleotides, the CDR3 is TGTGCCAGCAGTGGAGGAGGGTCTAATCAGCCCCAGCATTTT. Encoded protein: CASSGGGSNQPQHF.

The chain is built from TRBV19 and TRBJ2-7, with D possibly matching TRBD1 (6 bases). The V gene lost 3 bases and the J gene lost 6 bases, with 18 bases spanning the gap. The CDR3 runs 15 residues. Germline CDR1 LNHDA, CDR2 SQIVND (reference sequence). The CDR3, as DNA: TGTGCCAGTAGTATTGGCCCCCGCACAGGGTTCGAGCAGTACTTC. Encoded protein: CASSIGPRTGFEQYF.

The chain is built from TRBV2 and TRBJ2-5, with D possibly being TRBD1 or TRBD2 (5 bases each). This CDR3 spans 14 amino acids. V lost 0 bases to trimming and J lost 6 bases, with 11 bases between them. Germline V lookup: CDR1 SNHLY, CDR2 FYNNEI. The CDR3 DNA reads as TGTGCCAGCAGTGAAGCGTTTCAGGGACAGACCCAGTACTTC. Its protein product is CASSEAFQGQTQYF.